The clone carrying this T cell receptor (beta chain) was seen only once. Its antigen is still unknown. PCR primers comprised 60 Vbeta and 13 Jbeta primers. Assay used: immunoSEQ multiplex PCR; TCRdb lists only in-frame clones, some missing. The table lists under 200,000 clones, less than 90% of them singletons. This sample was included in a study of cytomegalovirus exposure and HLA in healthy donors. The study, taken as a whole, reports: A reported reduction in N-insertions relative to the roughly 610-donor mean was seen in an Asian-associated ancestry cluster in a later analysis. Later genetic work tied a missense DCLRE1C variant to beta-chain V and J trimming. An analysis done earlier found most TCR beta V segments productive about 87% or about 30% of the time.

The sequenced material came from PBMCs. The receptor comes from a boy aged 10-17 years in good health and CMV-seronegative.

The CDR3 reads CASSYDTVHEQYF. CDR3 nucleotide sequence: TGTGCCAGCAGCTACGACACGGTCCACGAGCAGTACTTC. The chain recombines TRBV13 with TRBJ2-7; D gene uncertain. Trimming shortened V by 4 bases and J by 5 bases, and 12 bases separated the two germline ends. CDR1 and CDR2 from the germline V gene are PRHDT and FYEKMQ (reference sequence). CDR3 length: 13 amino acids.